A selection of T cell receptor beta chains follows, all from one sample in a study of T cell responses to AZD1222 COVID-19 vaccine. TCRdb's table, derived via immunoSEQ multiplex PCR, lists solely in-frame clones and lacks some. The data hold some 31,000 clones, with approximately 78% observed a single time. Material: peripheral blood, obtained 28 days after the second AZD1222 dose. The source is an adult who received the AZD1222 COVID-19 vaccine. CDR3s include the opening cysteine and the closing phenylalanine or tryptophan. A D gene is named only where the DNA matches it firmly. Expanded clones are given a class, and other clones once, few, many or no size at all.

CDR3 protein	CDR3 DNA	clone size	V gene	J gene	D gene
CASSPNQQGTGGYTF	TGTGCCAGCAGCCCAAACCAACAGGGTACTGGGGGCTACACCTTC	few	TRBV7-2	TRBJ1-2	-
CASSQVVGRGGTTGELFF	TGCGCCAGCAGCCAAGTAGTAGGCAGGGGTGGTACCACCGGGGAGCTGTTTTTT	once	TRBV4-3	TRBJ2-2	-
CASSVDVISYEQYF	TGTGCCAGCAGTGTTGACGTCATCTCCTACGAGCAGTACTTC	-	TRBV2	TRBJ2-7	-
CAITDRTSTDTQYF	TGTGCCATTACAGACAGAACTAGCACAGATACGCAGTATTTT	-	TRBV30	TRBJ2-3	-
CATSDSGQGPYNEQFF	TGTGCCACCAGTGATTCTGGACAGGGACCTTACAATGAGCAGTTCTTC	once	TRBV24-1	TRBJ2-1	TRBD1
CASSLMGGGSEEKLFF	TGTGCCAGCAGCTTAATGGGCGGAGGGTCTGAGGAAAAACTGTTTTTT	-	TRBV7-6	TRBJ1-4	-
CASSSRAPSGVSSYNEQFF	TGTGCCAGCAGCTCCAGAGCCCCTAGCGGGGTCAGCTCCTACAATGAGCAGTTCTTC	-	TRBV7-2	TRBJ2-1	TRBD2
CASSQRSTSNYGYTF	TGTGCCAGCAGCCAACGTTCCACATCTAACTATGGCTACACCTTC	-	TRBV3-1/TRBV3-2	TRBJ1-2	-
CASSDLDEQFF	TGCGCCAGCAGTGATCTCGATGAGCAGTTCTTC	few	TRBV10-2	TRBJ2-1	-
CAISPKSGTGKGSTEAFF	TGTGCCATCAGTCCAAAATCGGGCACAGGGAAGGGATCCACTGAAGCTTTCTTT	-	TRBV10-3	TRBJ1-1	-
CASSHTGRMNTEAFF	TGTGCCAGCAGCCATACAGGGAGAATGAACACTGAAGCTTTCTTT	few	TRBV4-2	TRBJ1-1	-
CASSLGQGVNTQYF	TGTGCCAGCAGCTTGGGACAGGGAGTCAATACGCAGTATTTT	-	TRBV7-6	TRBJ2-3	TRBD1
CASSVGLAGNEQFF	TGCGCCAGCAGTGTGGGACTAGCGGGCAATGAGCAGTTCTTC	few	TRBV10-2	TRBJ2-1	TRBD2
CASSQPGRGGSGELFF	TGTGCCAGCAGCCAACCGGGCCGGGGGGGCTCCGGGGAGCTGTTTTTT	-	TRBV3-1/TRBV3-2	TRBJ2-2	TRBD2
CASSHPDGPATNEKLFF	TGCGCCAGCAGTCACCCGGACGGTCCCGCAACTAATGAAAAACTGTTTTTT	-	TRBV23-1	TRBJ1-4	-
CASSVYEGATGNTIYF	TGTGCCAGCAGCGTGTATGAGGGGGCCACTGGAAACACCATATATTTT	-	TRBV9	TRBJ1-3	TRBD1